This is a list of T cell receptor beta chains from one sample in a study of T cell repertoires in cytomegalovirus infection. One entry per CDR3 protein results from TCRdb running MiXCR on the reads. In the table there are about 920,000 distinct CDR3 sequences, approximately 31% of which are singletons. What these receptors recognize is not known. Sequencing was performed on cultured CD8+ T cells from PBMCs, taken from culture after CMV antigen stimulation. Source of these receptors: a human donor in good health (CMV status not recorded). Some clones in this sample may be carry-over from other donors' samples. Each CDR3 is given with its conserved first and last residue.

length,V,CDR3
15,TRBV4-1,CASSQTRWTIGELFF
17,TRBV12-3/TRBV12-4,CASSLSRSGVKTDTQYF
17,TRBV3-1,CASSQDQSLAGVNEQFF
13,TRBV6-2/TRBV6-3,CASSYTLTGELFF
18,TRBV12-3/TRBV12-4,CASSFEGGGSNEVETQYF
15,TRBV7-6,CASSFGTSGASEQFF
14,TRBV7-2,CASSLGAGKETQYF
14,TRBV27,CASSFVGGRDTQYF
19,TRBV6-5,CASSYSWSGGQGPSYEQYF
14,TRBV29-1,CSVRPGGNNSPLHF
13,TRBV20-1,CSARDDRSYEQYF
15,TRBV5-4,CASSYGAGLGNEQFF
15,TRBV12-3/TRBV12-4,CASSFQTTGMGEQYF
15,TRBV7-9,CASSRLLQANYGYTF
14,TRBV7-6,CASSFGADTDTQCF
19,TRBV9,CASSSHLGGGRVNVGELFF
18,TRBV5-3,CASGIGLAGGPNTGELFF
13,TRBV12-3/TRBV12-4,CASSFVRAYGCTF
14,TRBV7-2,CASSSNRGQEKLFF
13,TRBV7-9,CASSLGTQNEQFF
16,TRBV27,CASSFLRPGGTGELFF
20,TRBV7-9,CASSSRGPPRLAPLNQPQHF
15,TRBV27,CASSPGQFMNTEAFF
15,TRBV27,CASSFITTIGDTQYF
15,TRBV7-9,CASSFAGTGGLEQYF
16,TRBV7-6,CASSSRLAAATDTQYF
15,TRBV27,CASSIDNDSGNTIYF
16,TRBV4-3,CASSQGSGTTQNIQYF
12,TRBV7-2,CASSRGYREQFF
14,TRBV28,CASSSTVFGYGYTF
13,TRBV7-4,CASFSFLKTEAFF
14,TRBV7-9,CASSPETGSTEAFF
14,TRBV6-2/TRBV6-3,CASSYKVGGTEAFF
13,TRBV24-1,CATSDRGRNEQFF
16,TRBV11-2,CASSAWSAGPPDTRYF
14,TRBV2,CASSEAYKDTEAFF
14,TRBV7-2,CASSLSGANPEAFF
14,TRBV27,CASSPRSLNEKLFF
15,TRBV7-9,CASSLVVRSANEQFF
18,TRBV2,CASSEATTQDRGFYGYTF
18,TRBV7-6,CASSPDRGQFSYNSPLHF
13,TRBV12-3/TRBV12-4,CASSPTGGPTQYF
15,TRBV7-2,CASSRQGTSTDTQYF
18,TRBV27,CASSLRQGRGGFQETQYF
14,TRBV7-9,CASSRLRGTDTQYF
14,TRBV20-1,CSAKTGFSNQPQHF
13,TRBV6-6,CASSYEGFEREFF
17,TRBV7-9,CASSRSGRTRTTDTQYF
15,TRBV7-2,CASSLGVGHFGEQFF
15,TRBV7-8,CASRGDGNSGNTIYF
18,TRBV6-8,CASELAGGPLPAYNEQFF
13,TRBV27,CASSDLGGQPQHF
10,TRBV12-3/TRBV12-4,CAILNYGYTF
16,TRBV10-3,CAISEPLAGGLDTQYF